This T cell receptor (beta chain) was recorded in a study of cytomegalovirus exposure and HLA in healthy donors. Study outcomes and limitations: Roughly even sequencing depth across donors was the assumption behind the presence/absence analyses.

CDR3 length equals 14 residues. Germline CDR1 is MNHNS and CDR2 is SASEGT. V dropped 6 bases and J dropped 9 bases, with 21 bases sitting between them. About this clone: The target antigen is unknown.

The PCR ran on 60 Vbeta and 13 Jbeta primers. Profiled with immunoSEQ multiplex PCR; TCRdb holds only in-frame clones, not every one. The sample lists roughly 72,000 clones, 60% to 85% occurring once. The receptor comes from a woman aged 40 to 50 in good health and CMV-seropositive. Sequencing was carried out using PBMCs. V is TRBV6-1 and J is TRBJ2-7; tentatively, D is TRBD1 (6 bases). The CDR3, as DNA: TGTGCCAGCAGCCCTACGACGGGTGGGGGCTGGCAGTACTTC. Encoded protein: CASSPTTGGGWQYF.